The 9 T cell receptor beta chains listed next were all sequenced from one sample in a study of blood T cell repertoires in COVID-19. The data were produced by immunoSEQ multiplex PCR, yet TCRdb's version contains in-frame clones alone and is incomplete. In the table there are nearly 35,000 clones, 60% to 80% of which are singletons. Sequencing was performed on peripheral blood. These receptors came from a woman aged 55-70 years with acute or convalescent COVID-19.

There are a few counts of this clone. The chain joins TRBV18 to TRBJ2-5; no definite D call. CDR3 size: 13 residues. Trimming removed 2 bases from V and 1 base from J, with 5 bases in between. The germline gives CDR1 KGHSH, CDR2 LQKENI. CDR3 bases: TGTGCCAGCTCACCATCTTCCCAAGAGACCCAGTACTTC. This sequence encodes CASSPSSQETQYF.

This chain links TRBV7-9 with TRBJ1-1; D ambiguous. The CDR3 covers 14 residues. The germline V gene encodes CDR1 SEHNR and CDR2 FQNEAQ (reference sequence). Trimming stripped 1 base from V and 7 bases from J, with 13 bases between. The CDR3 region is CASSLVLETHEAFF. CDR3 nucleotide sequence: TGTGCCAGCAGCTTAGTTTTGGAGACTCATGAAGCTTTCTTT.

This chain uses TRBV5-1 with TRBJ1-4; 7 bases are shared with TRBD1. There are 15 residues in the CDR3. CDR1 and CDR2 from the germline V gene are SGHRS and YFSETQ. The V segment lost 4 bases and the J segment 3 bases; nucleotides outside the gene matches: 6. CDR3 nucleotide sequence: TGCGCCAGCAGCCCAGGGGGTGGAGCTAATGAAAAACTGTTTTTT. Protein sequence: CASSPGGGANEKLFF.

This CDR3 reads CASSLGTKEKLFF. The CDR3 DNA reads as TGTGCCAGCAGCTTAGGGACAAAAGAAAAACTGTTTTTT. The V call is TRBV7-8, the J call TRBJ1-4, with D possibly being TRBD1 (5 bases). Germline V CDR1 and CDR2: SGHVS, FQNEAQ. Deletions cut 1 base from V and 8 bases from J, with 8 bases between. The CDR3 contains 13 residues.

The V call is TRBV15, the J call TRBJ1-2; D remains unclear. This CDR3 region has 18 residues. CDR1 and CDR2 (germline): LNHNV, YYDKDF (reference sequence). The ends were cut back, 0 bases at V and 1 base at J, with 18 bases in the middle. CDR3 sequence reads: CATSREPAGSPGNYGYTF. CDR3 nucleotides: TGTGCCACCAGCAGAGAACCGGCGGGCAGCCCCGGTAACTATGGCTACACCTTC.

The gene calls are TRBV30 and TRBJ1-4; D is perhaps TRBD1 (6 bases). Germline V gene sequence: CDR1 GTSNPN, CDR2 SVGIG (reference sequence). This CDR3 region has 13 residues. V was cut by 0 bases and J by 7 bases, with 9 bases left in between. CDR3 nucleotide sequence: TGTGCCTGGAGTGTACAGGGCGGTGAAAAACTGTTTTTT. This translates into CAWSVQGGEKLFF. The full variable domain, its missing parts supplied by reference TRBV30 and TRBJ1-4, is SQTIHQWPATLVQPVGSPLSLECTVEGTSNPNLYWYRQAAGRGLQLLFYSVGIGQISSEVPQNLSASRPQDRQFILSSKKLLLSDSGFYLCAWSVQGGEKLFFGSGTQLSVL.

This clone has just one count. V usage is TRBV3-1 (or the pseudogene TRBV3-2) and J usage is TRBJ2-5; the D gene is possibly TRBD1 (6 bases). The CDR3 length is 13 residues. Germline V gene lookup returns CDR1 LGHDT and CDR2 YNNKEL (reference sequence). V was cut by 4 bases and J by 5 bases, with 11 bases left in between. Written as DNA, the CDR3 is TGTGCCAGCAGCCTACCAGGGGCGGAGACCCAGTACTTC. This sequence encodes CASSLPGAETQYF.

The chain has TRBV28 and TRBJ1-3, with 7 bases identical to TRBD1. V shed 7 bases, J shed 4 bases, and the junction held 4 bases outside the gene matches. The germline CDR1 and CDR2 sequences are MDHEN and SYDVKM. This CDR3 region has 13 residues. This chain's CDR3 is CASTTGQGNTIYF. DNA of the CDR3: TGTGCCAGCACCACGGGACAGGGAAACACCATATATTTT.

This chain joins TRBV3-1 (or the pseudogene TRBV3-2) and TRBJ1-3; TRBD1 aligns across 8 bases. CDR1 is LGHDT and CDR2 is YNNKEL in the germline V gene (reference sequence). This CDR3 spans 14 amino acids. The V and J ends lost 7 bases and 2 bases, in that order; junction bases with no gene match: 4. CDR3 nucleotide sequence: TGTGCCAGCACCCCGACAGGGGCTGGAAACACCATATATTTT. This gives the protein CASTPTGAGNTIYF.